These T cell receptor beta chains were read from a single sample in a study of blood T cell repertoires in COVID-19. Libraries were prepared by immunoSEQ multiplex PCR; TCRdb keeps only in-frame clonotypes and omits some of them. The sample has some 89,000 clones; approximately 81% are singletons. The material sequenced was peripheral blood. The receptors originated from a man aged 55 to 70 with acute or convalescent COVID-19. CDR3s include the opening cysteine and the closing phenylalanine or tryptophan. The D gene is left open where the match is weak. Clone size is shown for a subset of rows, as once, few, many or a class of expanded clone.

abundance: -
j_gene: TRBJ2-3
v_gene: TRBV24-1
d_gene: -
CDR3nt: TGTGCCACCAGTGACTCCGGGACTGGGACCACACTTGATACGCAGTATTTT
CDR3aa: CATSDSGTGTTLDTQYF

abundance: -
j_gene: TRBJ1-2
v_gene: TRBV30
d_gene: TRBD1
CDR3nt: TGTGCCTGGAGCCGGGACAGCGCCTATGGCTACACCTTC
CDR3aa: CAWSRDSAYGYTF

abundance: -
j_gene: TRBJ1-4
v_gene: TRBV4-3
d_gene: -
CDR3nt: TGCGCCAGCAGCCAAGATAGGGCCGGGAGAGAGAATGAAAAGCTGTTTTTT
CDR3aa: CASSQDRAGRENEKLFF

abundance: -
j_gene: TRBJ1-2
v_gene: TRBV29-1
d_gene: TRBD1
CDR3nt: TGCAGCGTGGGACAGGGAATATATGGCTACACCTTC
CDR3aa: CSVGQGIYGYTF

abundance: -
j_gene: TRBJ2-3
v_gene: TRBV30
d_gene: -
CDR3nt: TGTGCCTGGAGTGTACTGGGACTGATCACAGATACGCAGTATTTT
CDR3aa: CAWSVLGLITDTQYF

abundance: few
j_gene: TRBJ2-1
v_gene: TRBV9
d_gene: -
CDR3nt: TGTGCCAGCAGCGTCACGAGGTCGTACAATGAGCAGTTCTTC
CDR3aa: CASSVTRSYNEQFF

abundance: -
j_gene: TRBJ2-7
v_gene: TRBV28
d_gene: TRBD1
CDR3nt: TGTGCCAGCAGCTCTCCCCGGACAGGGTACTACGAGCAGTACTTC
CDR3aa: CASSSPRTGYYEQYF

abundance: -
j_gene: TRBJ1-1
v_gene: TRBV5-4
d_gene: -
CDR3nt: TGTGCCAGCAGCTACAGGGTAGAAGCCACTGAAGCTTTCTTT
CDR3aa: CASSYRVEATEAFF

abundance: -
j_gene: TRBJ1-1
v_gene: TRBV27
d_gene: -
CDR3nt: TGTGCCAGCAGAGGGGCACCTATGAACACTGAAGCTTTCTTT
CDR3aa: CASRGAPMNTEAFF

abundance: many
j_gene: TRBJ2-5
v_gene: TRBV6-5
d_gene: TRBD2
CDR3nt: TGTGCCAGCAGTTACTCGGCGGGGGGCGCGGAGACCCAGTACTTC
CDR3aa: CASSYSAGGAETQYF